The sample holds a few counts of the clone carrying this T cell receptor (beta chain). Its specificity is not known. CDR1 is DFQATT and CDR2 is SNEGSKA in the germline V gene (reference sequence). The CDR3 sequence is 14 residues long. V trimming: 3 bases; J trimming: 7 bases; junction bases outside the gene matches: 8. One entry per CDR3 protein, called by TCRdb with MiXCR from the reads. This table holds about 890,000 distinct CDR3 sequences, 30% to 40% found once. The sample comes from a study of T cell repertoires in cytomegalovirus infection. Study-level information: Recently identified HLA-C-restricted CMV epitopes were among the peptides used.

This TCR was recovered from a human donor in good health (CMV status not recorded). Some clones in this sample may be carry-over from other donors' samples. The sample in question was cultured CD8+ T cells from PBMCs, obtained from culture after CMV antigen stimulation. The V call is TRBV20-1, the J call TRBJ2-5; 10 nucleotides align to TRBD1. The CDR3 region has the DNA TGCAGTGCTAGTGCGACAGGGGGCGCGGGGACCCAGTACTTC. This encodes CSASATGGAGTQYF.